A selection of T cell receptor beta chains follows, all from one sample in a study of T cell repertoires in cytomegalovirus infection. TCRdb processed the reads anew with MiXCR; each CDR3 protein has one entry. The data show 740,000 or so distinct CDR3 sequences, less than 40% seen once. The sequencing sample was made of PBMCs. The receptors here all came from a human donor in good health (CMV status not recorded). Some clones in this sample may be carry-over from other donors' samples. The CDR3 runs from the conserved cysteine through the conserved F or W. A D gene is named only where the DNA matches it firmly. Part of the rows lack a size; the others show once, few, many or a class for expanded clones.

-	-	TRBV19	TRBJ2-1	CASTTLTSSVSVNEQFF	TGTGCCAGTACTACCCTTACCTCGTCGGTCTCCGTCAATGAGCAGTTCTTC
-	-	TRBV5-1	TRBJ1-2	CASRQRIGGDNYGYTF	TGCGCCAGCAGACAAAGGATCGGGGGAGATAACTATGGCTACACCTTC
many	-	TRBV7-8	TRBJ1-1	CASSSDNPAAFF	TGTGCCAGCAGCTCGGACAACCCGGCAGCTTTCTTT
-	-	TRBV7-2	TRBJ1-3	CASSLAEVGGNTGNTIYF	TGTGCCAGCAGCTTAGCGGAGGTCGGGGGAAATACGGGAAACACCATATATTTT
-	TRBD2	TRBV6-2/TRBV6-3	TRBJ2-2	CASSYSGLAGGPTGELFF	TGTGCCAGCAGTTACTCGGGCTTAGCGGGGGGGCCGACCGGGGAGCTGTTTTTT
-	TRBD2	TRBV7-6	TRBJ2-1	CASSLGPGGPNEQFF	TGTGCCAGCAGCTTAGGCCCGGGGGGGCCCAATGAGCAGTTCTTC
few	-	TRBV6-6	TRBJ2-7	CASSYSTRAEQYF	TGTGCCAGCAGTTACTCGACCAGGGCCGAGCAGTACTTC
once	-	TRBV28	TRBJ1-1	CASSHPTDSMNTEAFF	TGTGCCAGCAGTCACCCAACCGACAGCATGAACACTGAAGCTTTCTTT
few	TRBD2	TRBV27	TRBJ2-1	CASSPAGTSGSDEQFF	TGTGCCAGCAGCCCCGCCGGGACTAGCGGGAGTGATGAGCAGTTCTTC
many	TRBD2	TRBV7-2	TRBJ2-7	CASGLAGGLGEQYF	TGTGCCAGCGGGTTAGCGGGGGGCCTCGGCGAGCAGTACTTC
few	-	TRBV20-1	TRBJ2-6	CSARDLDGYGANVLTF	TGCAGTGCTAGAGATTTGGACGGCTACGGGGCCAACGTCCTGACTTTC
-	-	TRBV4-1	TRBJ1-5	CASSQDSGIGSQPQHF	TGCGCCAGCAGCCAAGATTCAGGGATTGGGAGTCAGCCCCAGCATTTT
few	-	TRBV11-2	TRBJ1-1	CASSLGGSGSAEAFF	TGTGCCAGCAGCTTAGGTGGGTCAGGGAGCGCTGAAGCTTTCTTT
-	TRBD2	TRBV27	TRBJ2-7	CASNPASGNSYEQYF	TGTGCCAGCAACCCCGCTAGCGGGAATTCCTACGAGCAGTACTTC
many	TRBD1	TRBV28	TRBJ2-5	CASRRTGSERETQYF	TGTGCCAGCAGAAGGACAGGGTCCGAGAGGGAGACCCAGTACTTC
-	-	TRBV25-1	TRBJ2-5	CASIGRTQYF	TGTGCCAGCATAGGAAGGACCCAGTACTTC
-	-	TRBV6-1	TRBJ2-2	CASCTGIHTGELFF	TGTGCCAGCTGTACCGGGATACACACCGGGGAGCTGTTTTTT
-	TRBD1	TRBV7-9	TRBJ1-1	CASSPGGGIRGNTEAFF	TGTGCCAGCAGCCCAGGGGGGGGCATTCGGGGGAACACTGAAGCTTTCTTT
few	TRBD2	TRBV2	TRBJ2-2	CASSELAGALTGELFF	TGTGCCAGCAGTGAACTAGCGGGGGCCCTCACCGGGGAGCTGTTTTTT
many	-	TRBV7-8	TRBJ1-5	CASSSERRSSNQPQHF	TGTGCCAGCAGCTCCGAGAGAAGGAGCAGCAATCAGCCCCAGCATTTT
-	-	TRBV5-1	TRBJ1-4	CARSLTALNEKVFF	TGCGCCCGCAGCTTGACAGCGCTGAATGAAAAAGTGTTTTTT
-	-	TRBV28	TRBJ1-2	CASSLAVIYGYTF	TGTGCCAGCAGTTTAGCGGTTATCTATGGCTACACCTTC
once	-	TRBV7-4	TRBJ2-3	CASSLGSSRDTQYF	TGTGCCAGCAGCTTAGGTAGCTCTCGGGATACGCAGTATTTT
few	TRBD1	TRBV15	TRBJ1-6	CATSLHPDRRNSPLHF	TGTGCCACCAGCCTCCACCCGGACAGGCGCAATTCACCCCTCCACTTT
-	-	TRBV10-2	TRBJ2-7	CASRPGLYYEQYF	TGCGCCAGCAGACCGGGTTTATACTACGAGCAGTACTTC
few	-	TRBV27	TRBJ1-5	CASSPTPPTGQPQHF	TGTGCCAGCAGTCCTACCCCCCCGACGGGTCAGCCCCAGCATTTT
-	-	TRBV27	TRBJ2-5	CASRTFIGKGKDQYF	TGTGCCAGCAGAACCTTTATTGGGAAGGGGAAGGACCAGTACTTC
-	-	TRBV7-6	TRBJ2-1	CASSLGGGTPYNEQFF	TGTGCTAGCAGCCTTGGTGGCGGGACCCCTTACAATGAGCAGTTCTTC
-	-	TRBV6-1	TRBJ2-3	CASRAWGAGDTQYF	TGTGCCAGCAGGGCCTGGGGGGCCGGAGATACGCAGTATTTT
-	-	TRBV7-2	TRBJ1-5	CATGGRNQPQHF	TGTGCGACCGGCGGTAGAAATCAGCCCCAGCACTTT
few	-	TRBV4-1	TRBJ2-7	CASSQAPLWYEQYF	TGCGCCAGCAGCCAAGCCCCCCTCTGGTACGAGCAGTACTTC
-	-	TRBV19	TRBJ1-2	CASSIATGVGLGYTF	TGTGCCAGTAGTATCGCGACAGGTGTAGGGCTTGGCTACACCTTC